Shown below are 21 T cell receptor beta chains from a single sample sequenced in a study of vaccination effects on CD4 cells after COVID-19. What these receptors recognize is not known. Culturing for about 10 days preceded CD4+ T cell isolation. Each person got two doses of an mRNA SARS-CoV-2 vaccine, BNT162b2 or mRNA-1273. Clones were sequenced by immunoSEQ multiplex PCR, and TCRdb holds only the in-frame ones, with some missing. The sample yields tens of thousands of clones, over 65% seen once. This sample comprised CD4+ T cells from PBMCs cultured without peptide, obtained after COVID-19 vaccination. The receptor source for this set is a human donor who received a COVID-19 vaccine.

The table lists this clone with a few counts. The chain employs TRBV27 and TRBJ1-5, with D possibly being TRBD1 (6 bases). The V end lost 5 bases, the J end lost 3 bases, and 11 bases lay between the germline ends. This CDR3 has 14 residues. CDR1 is MNHEY, CDR2 SMNVEV, per germline (reference sequence). For the CDR3, the DNA is TGTGCCAGCAGTGGACAGCAACTCAATCAGCCCCAGCATTTT. Protein: CASSGQQLNQPQHF.

The V and J genes are TRBV7-6 and TRBJ1-1; TRBD1 might be the D (5 bases). Germline V gives CDR1 SGHVS, CDR2 FNYEAQ. The CDR3 is 14 amino acids. Between the trimmed V and J ends, which lost 5 bases and 4 bases, there was a span of 14 bases. The CDR3 reads CASSPPGQGTEAFF. In DNA form, the CDR3 reads TGTGCCAGCAGCCCGCCCGGGCAGGGCACTGAAGCTTTCTTT.

The chain couples TRBV6-5 to TRBJ1-1, with TRBD1 matching over 8 bases. Germline-derived CDR1 and CDR2 are MNHEY and SVGAGI. V trimming: 6 bases; J trimming: 1 base; junction bases outside the gene matches: 4. CDR3 size: 14 residues. CDR3 protein: CASSPGTGNTEAFF. The CDR3 DNA is TGTGCCAGCAGCCCCGGGACAGGGAACACTGAAGCTTTCTTT.

The genes are TRBV4-1 and TRBJ1-2; D not resolved. V dropped 0 bases and J dropped 6 bases, with 17 bases sitting between them. CDR1 is MGHRA and CDR2 is YSYEKL in the germline V gene. The CDR3 is 16 amino acids. CDR3 amino acids: CASSQEKVPTSDGYTF. The CDR3 nucleotides are TGCGCCAGCAGCCAAGAAAAGGTACCGACCTCGGATGGCTACACCTTC.

This clone was recorded once. The CDR3 sequence is CASSPRLAGENSPLHF. The DNA of the CDR3 is TGTGCCAGCTCACCACGTTTAGCAGGGGAAAATTCACCCCTCCACTTT. V is TRBV18 and J is TRBJ1-6; maybe TRBD1 (6 bases). Trimming shortened V by 1 base and J by 7 bases, and 14 bases separated the two germline ends. The CDR3 totals 16 residues. The germline V gene encodes CDR1 KGHSH and CDR2 LQKENI.

The chain links TRBV19 to TRBJ1-1; 8 bases agree with TRBD1. The CDR3 consists of 17 residues. The trim removed 6 bases at V and 0 bases at J, leaving 12 bases unmatched. CDR1 and CDR2 (germline): LNHDA, SQIVND (reference sequence). Here the CDR3 DNA reads TGTGCCAGTAGGCCCCACGGGACAGGAGATTTGAACACTGAAGCTTTCTTT. It is translated as CASRPHGTGDLNTEAFF.

The genes are TRBV7-6 and TRBJ1-4; D gene unclear. Deletions cut 4 bases from V and 0 bases from J, with 6 bases between. CDR1 is SGHVS and CDR2 is FNYEAQ in the germline V gene. There are 14 residues in the CDR3. The CDR3 loop reads CASSYSATNEKLFF. The DNA of the CDR3 is TGTGCCAGCAGCTACTCTGCAACTAATGAAAAACTGTTTTTT.

This clone is classed as medium-sized. The CDR3 loop is CASSFGGGTDTQYF. CDR3 DNA: TGTGCCAGCAGCTTCGGGGGGGGCACAGATACGCAGTATTTT. The chain combines TRBV5-4 with TRBJ2-3, with 8 positions matching TRBD2. CDR1 and CDR2 (germline): SGHNT, YYREEE (reference sequence). V gave up 2 bases and J gave up 1 base; unmatched junction bases: 0. The length of the CDR3 is 14 residues.

The chain is built from TRBV27 and TRBJ1-1, with D possibly TRBD1 on 6 matching bases. The CDR3 totals 12 residues. CDR1 is MNHEY, CDR2 SMNVEV, per germline (reference sequence). With 6 bases removed from V and 10 bases from J, the gap between germline ends came to 15 bases. The CDR3 DNA is TGTGCCAGCAGCCAAAGGGGGAGGCGAGCTTTCTTT. Translating it yields CASSQRGRRAFF.

This chain links TRBV7-8 with TRBJ2-6; D gene unclear. Germline V lookup: CDR1 SGHVS, CDR2 FQNEAQ. This CDR3 has 17 residues. V lost 0 bases, J lost 1 base, and 10 bases lay in between. CDR3 sequence (DNA): TGTGCCAGCAGCTTAGCCGGGTCTCGTTCTGGGGCCAACGTCCTGACTTTC. It is translated as CASSLAGSRSGANVLTF.

For this clone: Other DNA sequences from this sample encode an identical CDR3 as well. This chain uses TRBV19 with TRBJ2-7, with D possibly being TRBD2 (6 bases). The CDR3 covers 13 residues. V gave up 1 base and J gave up 3 bases, with 7 bases separating them. From germline, CDR1 is LNHDA and CDR2 SQIVND (reference sequence). The DNA of the CDR3 is TGTGCCAGTAGTATAGGGAGGGGCTACGAGCAGTACGTC. The encoded protein is CASSIGRGYEQYV.

In DNA, the CDR3 is TGTGCCAGCAGGGGAACGCTGAACACTGAAGCTTTCTTT. Protein sequence: CASRGTLNTEAFF. This chain links TRBV6-5 with TRBJ1-1; D unclear. Germline V CDR1 and CDR2: MNHEY, SVGAGI. The CDR3 contains 13 residues. Deletions cut 6 bases from V and 0 bases from J, with 8 bases between.

The rearrangement uses TRBV7-2 and TRBJ1-2, with 8 bases that match TRBD1. CDR1 is SGHTA and CDR2 is FQGNSA in the germline V gene. V shed 5 bases, J shed 3 bases, and the junction held 5 bases outside the gene matches. This CDR3 contains 14 residues. The CDR3 sequence: CASSKNRGDYGYTF. CDR3 coding DNA: TGTGCCAGCAGCAAAAACAGGGGGGACTATGGCTACACCTTC.

This chain links TRBV11-1 with TRBJ2-2; perhaps TRBD1 as D (6 bases). The CDR3 is made up of 13 amino acids. Germline values: CDR1 SGHAT, CDR2 FQDESV (reference sequence). With 4 bases removed from V and 7 bases from J, the gap between germline ends came to 10 bases. The CDR3: CASSWNRDGELFF. The CDR3 DNA follows: TGTGCCAGCAGCTGGAACAGGGACGGGGAGCTGTTTTTT.

V usage is TRBV9 and J usage is TRBJ2-3, with D possibly being TRBD1 or TRBD2 (6 bases each). The CDR3 is 13 residues long. Germline V CDR1 and CDR2: SGDLS, YYNGEE. V gave up 0 bases and J gave up 9 bases, with 11 bases separating them. This CDR3 is CASSVERGDTQYF. Here the CDR3 DNA reads TGTGCCAGCAGCGTAGAAAGGGGGGACACGCAGTATTTT.

This rearrangement joins TRBV6-5 to TRBJ1-1; D is unresolved. Trimming left V 0 bases short and J 3 bases short, with 8 bases between. This CDR3 region has 14 residues. Germline V CDR1 and CDR2: MNHEY, SVGAGI. As DNA, the CDR3 is TGTGCCAGCAGTTACTCGATCGACCACACTGAAGCTTTCTTT. This codes for CASSYSIDHTEAFF.

This clone was observed a handful of times. For the CDR3, the DNA is TGTGCCAGCCCGGGAGAAGAGGGGGGGAACACTGAAGCTTTCTTT. Its translation: CASPGEEGGNTEAFF. This rearrangement joins TRBV5-8 to TRBJ1-1; perhaps TRBD1 as D (6 bases). With 7 bases removed from V and 1 base from J, the gap between germline ends came to 17 bases. The CDR3 runs 15 residues. Germline CDR1 SGHTS, CDR2 YDEGEE.

This clone was found once. V gene TRBV7-2 combines with J gene TRBJ2-1; D remains ambiguous. CDR3 length: 14 amino acids. CDR1 is SGHTA and CDR2 is FQGNSA in the germline V gene. Deletions cut 5 bases from V and 8 bases from J, with 16 bases between. The CDR3 bases are TGTGCCAGCAGCCCCCCCTCCCCCCGCTATGAGCAGTTCTTC. This encodes CASSPPSPRYEQFF.

The chain has TRBV18 and TRBJ1-6; D call uncertain. Germline values: CDR1 KGHSH, CDR2 LQKENI. CDR3 length: 19 residues. Trimming removed 2 bases from V and 6 bases from J, with 23 bases in between. Here the CDR3 reads CASSPIGRRLSSGNSPLHF. The CDR3 DNA follows: TGTGCCAGCTCACCAATCGGCAGGAGACTTTCGAGTGGTAATTCACCCCTCCACTTT.

The genes are TRBV10-3 and TRBJ1-2, with TRBD1 as a possible D gene (5 bases). V lost 7 bases, J lost 7 bases, and 25 bases lay in between. This CDR3 is 16 amino acids long. Germline CDR1 and CDR2: ENHRY and SYGVKD. In DNA, the CDR3 is TGTGCCATCACCTCAGACGGGACCGGCCATGGGGTTGGCTACACCTTC. Translating gives CAITSDGTGHGVGYTF.

This chain links TRBV7-2 with TRBJ1-2; the match to TRBD1 covers 10 bases. Germline CDR1 and CDR2: SGHTA and FQGNSA. Unmatched junction bases numbered 2, after V lost 8 bases and J lost 2 bases. There are 13 residues in the CDR3. As DNA, the CDR3 is TGTGCCAGCTGGGGACAGGGGAACTATGGCTACACCTTC. Its protein product is CASWGQGNYGYTF.